This T cell receptor beta chain was observed in a study of T cells in Graves' hyperthyroidism and ophthalmopathy. Amplification yielded TCR beta CDR3 regions, with RNA transcripts as the source. The HTBI primer set drove a first-round RT-PCR of the TCR CDR3. One entry per CDR3 protein, called by TCRdb with MiXCR from the multiplex PCR reads. This sample has more than 300,000 distinct CDR3 sequences, with approximately 17% found just once. Blood was obtained at the first hyperthyroidism diagnosis, which preceded any ophthalmopathy symptoms. CDR1 is SEHNR, CDR2 FQNEAQ, per germline (reference sequence). V dropped 5 bases and J dropped 0; count of bases not matched to a gene: 5. The CDR3 covers 16 residues.

This sequence was found in a woman aged 25 to 45 with Graves' hyperthyroidism that later progressed to Graves' ophthalmopathy. Sequenced: blood. The chain is built from TRBV7-9 and TRBJ1-1; 11 positions match TRBD1. CDR3 DNA sequence: TGTGCCAGCAGCCTTTGGGACAGGGGGATGAACACTGAAGCTTTCTTT. Residues: CASSLWDRGMNTEAFF. Based on the CDR3 plus reference TRBV7-9 and TRBJ1-1, the full variable domain is DTGVSQNPRHKITKRGQNVTFRCDPISEHNRLYWYRQTLGQGPEFLTYFQNEAQLEKSRLLSDRFSAERPKGSFSTLEIQRTEQGDSAMYLCASSLWDRGMNTEAFFGQGTRLTVV.